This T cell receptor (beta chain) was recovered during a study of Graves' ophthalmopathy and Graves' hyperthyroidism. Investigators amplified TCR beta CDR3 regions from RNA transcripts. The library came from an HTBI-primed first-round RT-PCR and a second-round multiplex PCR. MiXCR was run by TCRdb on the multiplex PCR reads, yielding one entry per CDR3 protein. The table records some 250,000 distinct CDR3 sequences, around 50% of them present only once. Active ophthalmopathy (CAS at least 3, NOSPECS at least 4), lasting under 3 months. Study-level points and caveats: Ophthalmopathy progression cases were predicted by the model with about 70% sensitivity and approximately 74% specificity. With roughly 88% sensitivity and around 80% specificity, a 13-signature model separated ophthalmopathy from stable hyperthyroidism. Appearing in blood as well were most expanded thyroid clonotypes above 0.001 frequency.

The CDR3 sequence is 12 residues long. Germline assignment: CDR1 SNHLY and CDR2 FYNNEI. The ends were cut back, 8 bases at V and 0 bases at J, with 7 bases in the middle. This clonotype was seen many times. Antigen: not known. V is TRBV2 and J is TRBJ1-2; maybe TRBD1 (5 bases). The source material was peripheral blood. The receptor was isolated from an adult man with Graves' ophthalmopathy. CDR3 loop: CASGTTNYGYTF. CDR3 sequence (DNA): TGTGCCAGCGGGACGACTAACTATGGCTACACCTTC.